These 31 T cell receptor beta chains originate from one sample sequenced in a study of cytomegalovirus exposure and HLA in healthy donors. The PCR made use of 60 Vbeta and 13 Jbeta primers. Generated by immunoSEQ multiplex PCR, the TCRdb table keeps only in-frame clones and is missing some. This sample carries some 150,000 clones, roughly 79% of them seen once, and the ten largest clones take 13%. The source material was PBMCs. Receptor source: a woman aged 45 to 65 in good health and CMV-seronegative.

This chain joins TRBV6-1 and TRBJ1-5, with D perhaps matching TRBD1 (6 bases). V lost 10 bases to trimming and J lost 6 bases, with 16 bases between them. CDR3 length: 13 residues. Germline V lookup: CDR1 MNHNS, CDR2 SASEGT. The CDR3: CAINRVWGQPQHF. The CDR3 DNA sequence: TGTGCCATCAACAGGGTATGGGGTCAGCCCCAGCATTTT.

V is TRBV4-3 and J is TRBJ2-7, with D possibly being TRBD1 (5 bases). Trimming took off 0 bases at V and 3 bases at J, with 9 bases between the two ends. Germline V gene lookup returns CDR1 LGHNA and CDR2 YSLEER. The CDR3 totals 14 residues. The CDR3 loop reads CASSQDQGFYEQYF. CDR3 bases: TGCGCCAGCAGCCAAGACCAGGGCTTCTACGAGCAGTACTTC.

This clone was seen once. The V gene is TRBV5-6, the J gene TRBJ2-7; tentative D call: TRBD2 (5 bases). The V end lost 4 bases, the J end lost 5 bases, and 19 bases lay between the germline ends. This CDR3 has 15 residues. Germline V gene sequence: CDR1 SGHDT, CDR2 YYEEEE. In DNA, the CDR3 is TGTGCCAGCAGCGAACAAGGTGGGAGTTATAACGAGCAGTACTTC. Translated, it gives CASSEQGGSYNEQYF. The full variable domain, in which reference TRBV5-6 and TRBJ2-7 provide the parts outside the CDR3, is DAGVTQSPTHLIKTRGQQVTLRCSPKSGHDTVSWYQQALGQGPQFIFQYYEEEERQRGNFPDRFSGHQFPNYSSELNVNALLLGDSALYLCASSEQGGSYNEQYFGPGTRLTVT.

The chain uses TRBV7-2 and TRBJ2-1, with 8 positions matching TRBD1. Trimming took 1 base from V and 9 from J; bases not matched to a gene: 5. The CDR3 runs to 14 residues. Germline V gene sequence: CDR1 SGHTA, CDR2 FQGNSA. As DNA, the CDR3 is TGTGCCAGCAGCTTAGGTCAGGGGGCGGGTGAGCAGTTCTTC. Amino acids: CASSLGQGAGEQFF.

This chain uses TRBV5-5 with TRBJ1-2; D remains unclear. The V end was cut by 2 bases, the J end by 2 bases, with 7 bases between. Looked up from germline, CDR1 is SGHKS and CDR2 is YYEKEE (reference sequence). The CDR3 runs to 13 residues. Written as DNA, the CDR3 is TGTGCCAGCAGCTTTGACTTAAACTATGGCTACACCTTC. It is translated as CASSFDLNYGYTF.

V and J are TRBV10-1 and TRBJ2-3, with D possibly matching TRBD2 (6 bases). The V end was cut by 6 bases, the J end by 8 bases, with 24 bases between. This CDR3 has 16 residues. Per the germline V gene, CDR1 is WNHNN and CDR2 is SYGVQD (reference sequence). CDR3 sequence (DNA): TGCGCCAGCAGGTCCTTACGGGCGGGGCCCTTGGGTACGCAGTATTTT. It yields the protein CASRSLRAGPLGTQYF.

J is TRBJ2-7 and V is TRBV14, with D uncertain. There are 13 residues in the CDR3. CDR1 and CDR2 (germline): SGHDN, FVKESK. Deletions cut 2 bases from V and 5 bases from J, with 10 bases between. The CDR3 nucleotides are TGTGCCAGCAGCCAAAACGCTAGAAACGAGCAGTACTTC. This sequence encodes CASSQNARNEQYF. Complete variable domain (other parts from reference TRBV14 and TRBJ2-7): EAGVTQFPSHSVIEKGQTVTLRCDPISGHDNLYWYRRVMGKEIKFLLHFVKESKQDESGMPNNRFLAERTGGTYSTLKVQPAELEDSGVYFCASSQNARNEQYFGPGTRLTVT.

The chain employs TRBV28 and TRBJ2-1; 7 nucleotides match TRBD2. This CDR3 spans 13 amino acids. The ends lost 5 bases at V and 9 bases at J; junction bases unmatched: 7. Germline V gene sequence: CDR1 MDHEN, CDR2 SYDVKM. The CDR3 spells CASSPPLAVEQFF. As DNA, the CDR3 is TGTGCCAGCAGTCCTCCCCTAGCGGTTGAGCAGTTCTTC.

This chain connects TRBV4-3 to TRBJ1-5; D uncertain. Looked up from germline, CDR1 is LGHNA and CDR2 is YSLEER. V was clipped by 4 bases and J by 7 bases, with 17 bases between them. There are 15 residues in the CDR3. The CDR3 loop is CASSPTFESNQPQHF. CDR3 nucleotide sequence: TGCGCCAGCAGCCCCACTTTTGAGTCGAACCAGCCCCAGCATTTT.

CDR3 sequence reads: CASSASSGSDYNEQFF. CDR3 coding DNA: TGTGCCAGCAGTGCTTCTAGCGGGAGCGACTACAATGAGCAGTTCTTC. This chain connects TRBV6-4 to TRBJ2-1; 10 positions match TRBD2. Germline lookup yields CDR1 MRHNA and CDR2 SNTAGT. V dropped 4 bases and J dropped 3; count of bases not matched to a gene: 6. This CDR3 is built from 16 residues.

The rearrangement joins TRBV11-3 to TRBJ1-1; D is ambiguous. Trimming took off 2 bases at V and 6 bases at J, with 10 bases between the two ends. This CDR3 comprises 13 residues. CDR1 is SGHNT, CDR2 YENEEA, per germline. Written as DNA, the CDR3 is TGTGCCAGCAGCTTATCACAGCTTTCTGAAGCTTTCTTT. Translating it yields CASSLSQLSEAFF.

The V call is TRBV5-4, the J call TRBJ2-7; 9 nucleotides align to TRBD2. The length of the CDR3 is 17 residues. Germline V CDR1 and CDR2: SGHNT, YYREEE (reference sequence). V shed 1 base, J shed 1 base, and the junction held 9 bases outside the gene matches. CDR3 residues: CASSLRSASGASYEQYF. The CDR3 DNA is TGTGCCAGCAGCTTGCGGAGTGCTAGCGGGGCTTCCTACGAGCAGTACTTC.

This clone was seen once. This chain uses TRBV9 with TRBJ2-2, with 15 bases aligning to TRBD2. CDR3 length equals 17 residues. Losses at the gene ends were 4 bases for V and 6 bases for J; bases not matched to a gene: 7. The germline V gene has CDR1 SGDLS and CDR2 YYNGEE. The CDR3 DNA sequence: TGTGCCAGCAGCCCGGGACTAGCGGGAGGTATGGCCGGGGAGCTGTTTTTT. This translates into CASSPGLAGGMAGELFF.

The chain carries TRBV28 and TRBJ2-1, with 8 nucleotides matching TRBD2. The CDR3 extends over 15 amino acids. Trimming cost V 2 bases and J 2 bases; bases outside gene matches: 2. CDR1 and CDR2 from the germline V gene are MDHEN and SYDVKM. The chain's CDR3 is CASSLRREAYNEQFF. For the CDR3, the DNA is TGTGCCAGCAGTTTACGGCGGGAGGCCTACAATGAGCAGTTCTTC.

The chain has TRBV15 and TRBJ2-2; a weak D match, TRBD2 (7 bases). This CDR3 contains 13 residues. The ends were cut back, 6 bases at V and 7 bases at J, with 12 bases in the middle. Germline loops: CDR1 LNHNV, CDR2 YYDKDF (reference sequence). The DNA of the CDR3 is TGTGCCACCAGTGGGAGGGGGGACGGGGAGCTGTTTTTT. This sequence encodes CATSGRGDGELFF.

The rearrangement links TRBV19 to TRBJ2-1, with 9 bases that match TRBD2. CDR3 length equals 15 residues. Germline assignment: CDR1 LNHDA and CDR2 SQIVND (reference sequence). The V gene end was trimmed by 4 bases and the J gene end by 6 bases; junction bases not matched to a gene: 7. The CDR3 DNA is TGTGCCAGTAGTACCTGGACTAGCGCATCCAATGAGCAGTTCTTC. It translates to CASSTWTSASNEQFF.

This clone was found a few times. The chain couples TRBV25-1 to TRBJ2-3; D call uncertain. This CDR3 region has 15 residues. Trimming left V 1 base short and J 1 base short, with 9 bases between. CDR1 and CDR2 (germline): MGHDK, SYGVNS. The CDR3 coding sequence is TGTGCCAGCAGTGAATCCCGAGGCCGCACAGATACGCAGTATTTT. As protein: CASSESRGRTDTQYF. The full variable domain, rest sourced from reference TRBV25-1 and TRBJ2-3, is EADIYQTPRYLVIGTGKKITLECSQTMGHDKMYWYQQDPGMELHLIHYSYGVNSTEKGDLSSESTVSRIRTEHFPLTLESARPSHTSQYLCASSESRGRTDTQYFGPGTRLTVL.

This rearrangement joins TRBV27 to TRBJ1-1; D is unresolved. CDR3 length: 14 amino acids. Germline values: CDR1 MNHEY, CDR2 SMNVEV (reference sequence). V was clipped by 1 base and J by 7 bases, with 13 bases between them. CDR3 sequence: CASSLFGGLGEAFF. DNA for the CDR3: TGTGCCAGCAGTTTATTTGGAGGCCTCGGTGAAGCTTTCTTT.

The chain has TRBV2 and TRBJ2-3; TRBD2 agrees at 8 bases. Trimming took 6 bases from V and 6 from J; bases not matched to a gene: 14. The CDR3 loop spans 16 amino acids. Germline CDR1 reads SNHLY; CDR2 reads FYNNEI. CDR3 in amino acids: CASRSPASGYPDTQYF. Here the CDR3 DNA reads TGTGCCAGCAGGTCCCCGGCTAGCGGGTACCCGGATACGCAGTATTTT.

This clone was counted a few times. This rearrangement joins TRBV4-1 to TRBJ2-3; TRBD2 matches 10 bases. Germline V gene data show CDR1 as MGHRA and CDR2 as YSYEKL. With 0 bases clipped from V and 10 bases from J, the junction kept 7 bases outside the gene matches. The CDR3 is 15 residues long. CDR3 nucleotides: TGCGCCAGCAGCCAAGATCCCAGCGGGAGGGCCCCGCAGTATTTT. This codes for CASSQDPSGRAPQYF.

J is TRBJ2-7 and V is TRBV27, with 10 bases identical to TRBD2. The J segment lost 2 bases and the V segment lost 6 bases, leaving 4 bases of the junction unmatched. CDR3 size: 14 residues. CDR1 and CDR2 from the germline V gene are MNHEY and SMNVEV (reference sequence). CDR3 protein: CASRLAGKTYEQYF. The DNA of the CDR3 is TGTGCCAGCAGACTAGCGGGGAAAACCTACGAGCAGTACTTC.

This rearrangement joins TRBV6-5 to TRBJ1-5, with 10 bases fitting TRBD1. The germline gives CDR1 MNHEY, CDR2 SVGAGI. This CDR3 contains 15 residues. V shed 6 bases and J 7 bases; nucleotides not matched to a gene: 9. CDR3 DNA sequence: TGTGCCAGCAGGACAGGGGGCGAATCGGGGCAGCCCCAGCATTTT. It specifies CASRTGGESGQPQHF.

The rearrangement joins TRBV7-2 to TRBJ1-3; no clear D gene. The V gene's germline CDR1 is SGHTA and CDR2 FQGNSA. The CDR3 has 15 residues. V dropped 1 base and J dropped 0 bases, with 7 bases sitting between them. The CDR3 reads CASSLGSDSGNTIYF. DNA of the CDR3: TGTGCCAGCAGCTTAGGATCAGACTCTGGAAACACCATATATTTT.

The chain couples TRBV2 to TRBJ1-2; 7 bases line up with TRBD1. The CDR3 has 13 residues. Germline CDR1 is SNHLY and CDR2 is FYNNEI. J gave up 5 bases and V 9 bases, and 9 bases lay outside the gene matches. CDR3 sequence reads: CASTGTAVYGYTF. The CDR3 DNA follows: TGTGCCAGTACCGGGACAGCGGTATATGGCTACACCTTC. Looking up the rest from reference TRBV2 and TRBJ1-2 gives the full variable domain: EPEVTQTPSHQVTQMGQEVILRCVPISNHLYFYWYRQILGQKVEFLVSFYNNEISEKSEIFDDQFSVERPDGSNFTLKIRSTKLEDSAMYFCASTGTAVYGYTFGSGTRLTVV.

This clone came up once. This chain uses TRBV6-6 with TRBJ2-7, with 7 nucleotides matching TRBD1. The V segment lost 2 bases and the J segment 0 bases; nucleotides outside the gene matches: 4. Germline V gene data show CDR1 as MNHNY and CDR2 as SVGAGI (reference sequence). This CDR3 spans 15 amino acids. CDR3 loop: CASSYTTGPSYEQYF. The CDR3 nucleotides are TGTGCCAGCAGTTACACGACAGGGCCCTCCTACGAGCAGTACTTC.

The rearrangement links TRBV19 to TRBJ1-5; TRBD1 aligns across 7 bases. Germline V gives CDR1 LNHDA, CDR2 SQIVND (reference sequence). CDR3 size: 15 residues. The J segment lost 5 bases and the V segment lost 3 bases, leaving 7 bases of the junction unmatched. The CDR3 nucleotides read TGTGCCAGTAGTATTATGGGGGACAGCTATCAGCCCCAGCATTTT. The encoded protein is CASSIMGDSYQPQHF.

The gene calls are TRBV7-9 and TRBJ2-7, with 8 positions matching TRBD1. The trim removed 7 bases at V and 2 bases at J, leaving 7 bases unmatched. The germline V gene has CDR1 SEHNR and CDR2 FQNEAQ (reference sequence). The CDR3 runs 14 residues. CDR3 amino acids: CASTNRDRTYEQYF. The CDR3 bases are TGTGCCAGCACCAACCGGGACAGGACCTACGAGCAGTACTTC.

The CDR3 region is CASSLEQAYEQYF. The DNA of the CDR3 is TGCGCCAGCAGCTTGGAGCAAGCCTACGAGCAGTACTTC. The rearrangement joins TRBV5-1 to TRBJ2-7, with D uncertain. Trimming took off 0 bases at V and 2 bases at J, with 6 bases between the two ends. The V gene's germline CDR1 is SGHRS and CDR2 YFSETQ. CDR3 length: 13 amino acids. Filled out from reference TRBV5-1 and TRBJ2-7, the complete variable domain reads KAGVTQTPRYLIKTRGQQVTLSCSPISGHRSVSWYQQTPGQGLQFLFEYFSETQRNKGNFPGRFSGRQFSNSRSEMNVSTLELGDSALYLCASSLEQAYEQYFGPGTRLTVT.

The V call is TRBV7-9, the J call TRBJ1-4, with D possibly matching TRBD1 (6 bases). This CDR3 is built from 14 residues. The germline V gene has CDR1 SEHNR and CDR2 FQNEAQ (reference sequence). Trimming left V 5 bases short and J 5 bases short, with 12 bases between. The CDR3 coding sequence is TGTGCCAGCAGCCTGACAGGCTACAATGAAAAACTGTTTTTT. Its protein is CASSLTGYNEKLFF. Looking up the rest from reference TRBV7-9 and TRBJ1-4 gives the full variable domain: DTGVSQNPRHKITKRGQNVTFRCDPISEHNRLYWYRQTLGQGPEFLTYFQNEAQLEKSRLLSDRFSAERPKGSFSTLEIQRTEQGDSAMYLCASSLTGYNEKLFFGSGTQLSVL.

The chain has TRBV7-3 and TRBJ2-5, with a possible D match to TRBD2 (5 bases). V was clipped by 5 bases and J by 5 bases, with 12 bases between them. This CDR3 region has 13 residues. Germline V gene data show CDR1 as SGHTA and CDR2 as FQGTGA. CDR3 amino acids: CASSRGPGETQYF. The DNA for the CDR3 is TGTGCCAGCAGCCGAGGGCCGGGGGAGACCCAGTACTTC.

The CDR3 here is CASSSALGAGGYTF. In DNA, the CDR3 is TGTGCCAGCAGCTCGGCGTTGGGGGCTGGTGGCTACACCTTC. The chain combines TRBV9 with TRBJ1-2, with D possibly being TRBD1 (6 bases). This CDR3 is built from 14 residues. CDR1 is SGDLS, CDR2 YYNGEE, per germline. Trimming took off 4 bases at V and 7 bases at J, with 17 bases between the two ends.